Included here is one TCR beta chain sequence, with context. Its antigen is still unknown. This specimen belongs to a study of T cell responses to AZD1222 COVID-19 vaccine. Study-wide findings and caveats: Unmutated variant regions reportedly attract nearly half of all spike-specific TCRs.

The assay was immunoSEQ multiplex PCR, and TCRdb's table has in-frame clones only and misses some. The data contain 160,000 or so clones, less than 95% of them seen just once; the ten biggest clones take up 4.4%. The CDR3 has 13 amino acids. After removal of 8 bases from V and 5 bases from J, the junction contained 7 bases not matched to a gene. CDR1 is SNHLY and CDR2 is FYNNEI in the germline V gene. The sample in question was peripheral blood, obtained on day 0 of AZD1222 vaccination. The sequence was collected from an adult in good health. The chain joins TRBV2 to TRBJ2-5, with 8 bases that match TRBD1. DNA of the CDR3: TGTGCCAGCGCCAGGGGGCTGGGGGAGACCCAGTACTTC. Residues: CASARGLGETQYF.